Listed below are T cell receptor beta chains from one sample, sequenced in a study of shared clonotypes between healthy human individuals. Sequencing used immunoSEQ multiplex PCR; TCRdb keeps in-frame clones, though not all of them. This table has fewer than 1 million clones, 95% to 97% appearing once. Source material: naive CD8+ T cells sorted from blood. The receptor set was obtained from a man younger than 40 in good health. Both conserved end residues are part of each CDR3.

j_gene: TRBJ1-5
v_gene: TRBV4-1
CDR3aa: CASSQIRGSNQPQHF

j_gene: TRBJ2-5
v_gene: TRBV5-1
CDR3aa: CASSLTLGYQETQYF

j_gene: TRBJ2-7
v_gene: TRBV15
CDR3aa: CATSIKDWSSYEQYF

j_gene: TRBJ2-2
v_gene: TRBV5-5
CDR3aa: CASSLGWGVTGELFF

j_gene: TRBJ1-5
v_gene: TRBV28
CDR3aa: CASSTPRGDQPQHF

j_gene: TRBJ1-2
v_gene: TRBV5-7
CDR3aa: CASSSGCRGRVGYGYTF

j_gene: TRBJ2-7
v_gene: TRBV7-2
CDR3aa: CASTPGVAYYEQYF

j_gene: TRBJ2-5
v_gene: TRBV29-1
CDR3aa: CSVVLLAEETQYF

j_gene: TRBJ2-1
v_gene: TRBV28
CDR3aa: CASSPGPAKTGGLLQMNEQFF

j_gene: TRBJ2-2
v_gene: TRBV7-9
CDR3aa: CASSLGHANTGELFF

j_gene: TRBJ2-2
v_gene: TRBV29-1
CDR3aa: CSVFIGELFF

j_gene: TRBJ2-2
v_gene: TRBV29-1
CDR3aa: CSVDETNTGELFF

j_gene: TRBJ2-3
v_gene: TRBV10-1
CDR3aa: CASSDLDREEIGTQYF

j_gene: TRBJ2-7
v_gene: TRBV5-8
CDR3aa: CASSTARAGMEAYEQYF

j_gene: TRBJ2-2
v_gene: TRBV7-9
CDR3aa: CASSFGWNGELFF

j_gene: TRBJ1-5
v_gene: TRBV15
CDR3aa: CATASDGGAIQPQHF

j_gene: TRBJ2-7
v_gene: TRBV21-1
CDR3aa: CASSKDPFPYEQYF

j_gene: TRBJ2-7
v_gene: TRBV5-4
CDR3aa: CASSLGGTTYEQYF

j_gene: TRBJ2-3
v_gene: TRBV28
CDR3aa: CASSQIAGELPDTQYF

j_gene: TRBJ2-7
v_gene: TRBV7-9
CDR3aa: CASSSTSSYEQYF

j_gene: TRBJ2-7
v_gene: TRBV4-2
CDR3aa: CASSQEVVGQGANEQYF

j_gene: TRBJ2-1
v_gene: TRBV5-4
CDR3aa: CASSLDWGSYNEQFF

j_gene: TRBJ2-1
v_gene: TRBV5-4
CDR3aa: CASSFGDNEQFF

j_gene: TRBJ2-5
v_gene: TRBV11-1
CDR3aa: CASSFPGGWTQYF

j_gene: TRBJ2-3
v_gene: TRBV11-2
CDR3aa: CASSLGGLTDTQYF

j_gene: TRBJ2-3
v_gene: TRBV21-1
CDR3aa: CASSKGPTDTQYF

j_gene: TRBJ1-1
v_gene: TRBV10-3
CDR3aa: CAISEDGGNTEAFF

j_gene: TRBJ1-3
v_gene: TRBV27
CDR3aa: CASSSGKLNTIYF

j_gene: TRBJ2-3
v_gene: TRBV19
CDR3aa: CASGLAGSTDTQYF

j_gene: TRBJ2-5
v_gene: TRBV7-9
CDR3aa: CASSLVKRELETQYF

j_gene: TRBJ1-4
v_gene: TRBV27
CDR3aa: CASSFFSGTGPEKLFF

j_gene: TRBJ2-3
v_gene: TRBV29-1
CDR3aa: CSVEGGGTDTQYF

j_gene: TRBJ2-7
v_gene: TRBV7-8
CDR3aa: CASSPRLWGEGREQYF

j_gene: TRBJ2-1
v_gene: TRBV5-1
CDR3aa: CASSTSRGRLYNEQFF

j_gene: TRBJ2-2
v_gene: TRBV28
CDR3aa: CASSIESSGRVTGELFF

j_gene: TRBJ2-7
v_gene: TRBV10-3
CDR3aa: CAISGKQYYEQYF

j_gene: TRBJ2-2
v_gene: TRBV6-5
CDR3aa: CASSTDTGNPGELFF

j_gene: TRBJ1-3
v_gene: TRBV19
CDR3aa: CATNPGHFSGNTIYF

j_gene: TRBJ2-1
v_gene: TRBV7-3
CDR3aa: CASGPRAGVNNEQFF

j_gene: TRBJ2-5
v_gene: TRBV5-6
CDR3aa: CASRGLETQYF

j_gene: TRBJ2-6
v_gene: TRBV5-5
CDR3aa: CASSLALWLAGNSGANVLTF

j_gene: TRBJ2-1
v_gene: TRBV7-3
CDR3aa: CASSLLGDGTSHNEQFF

j_gene: TRBJ2-1
v_gene: TRBV27
CDR3aa: CASSLTQGYEQFF

j_gene: TRBJ2-2
v_gene: TRBV5-1
CDR3aa: CASSPGLEGTGELFF

j_gene: TRBJ2-1
v_gene: TRBV9
CDR3aa: CASSETGYNEQFF

j_gene: TRBJ1-2
v_gene: TRBV19
CDR3aa: CASSIPLPRRTRYTF

j_gene: TRBJ2-3
v_gene: TRBV27
CDR3aa: CASRQGADTQYF

j_gene: TRBJ1-5
v_gene: TRBV7-9
CDR3aa: CASSSGGSNQPQHF

j_gene: TRBJ2-7
v_gene: TRBV28
CDR3aa: CASSSSTGGDSSYEQYF